Below, 27 T cell receptor beta chains from the same sample are listed, as sequenced in a study of T cells in Graves' hyperthyroidism and ophthalmopathy. There were TCR beta CDR3 regions amplified from RNA transcripts. First-round RT-PCR with HTBI primers amplified the TCR CDR3 region. TCRdb independently ran MiXCR on the multiplex PCR reads; one entry per CDR3 protein. The repertoire includes 350,000 to 400,000 distinct CDR3 sequences, about 15% of them detected once, and approximately 9.9% sits in the top ten. Sequencing used blood. These receptors all stem from a woman aged 55-70 years with Graves' hyperthyroidism.

There are many counts of this clonotype. V and J are TRBV5-1 and TRBJ2-5; D might be TRBD2 (5 bases). This CDR3 has 14 residues. With 0 bases removed from V and 3 bases from J, the gap between germline ends came to 9 bases. The germline gives CDR1 SGHRS, CDR2 YFSETQ. CDR3 sequence reads: CASSLERVEETQYF. CDR3 sequence (DNA): TGCGCCAGCAGCTTGGAGAGGGTAGAAGAGACCCAGTACTTC. Complete variable domain (other parts from reference TRBV5-1 and TRBJ2-5): KAGVTQTPRYLIKTRGQQVTLSCSPISGHRSVSWYQQTPGQGLQFLFEYFSETQRNKGNFPGRFSGRQFSNSRSEMNVSTLELGDSALYLCASSLERVEETQYFGPGTRLLVL.

At least ten counts were recorded for this clonotype. The chain employs TRBV20-1 and TRBJ2-1; the D gene is possibly TRBD2 (6 bases). V was cut by 4 bases and J by 5 bases, with 15 bases left in between. The CDR3 loop spans 14 amino acids. CDR1 and CDR2 from the germline V gene are DFQATT and SNEGSKA (reference sequence). In nucleotides, the CDR3 is TGCAGTGCTATCGTCGGGAGTTACGACAATGAGCAGTTCTTC. Translated, it gives CSAIVGSYDNEQFF.

This clonotype was counted at least ten times. The chain joins TRBV7-9 to TRBJ1-1; D call uncertain. Germline loops: CDR1 SEHNR, CDR2 FQNEAQ (reference sequence). V was pared by 1 base and J by 1 base, with 7 bases between. This CDR3 is built from 14 residues. CDR3 DNA: TGTGCCAGCAGCTTAGTTCGGGAGAACACTGAAGCTTTCTTT. Encoded protein: CASSLVRENTEAFF. Using reference TRBV7-9 and TRBJ1-1 for the parts outside the CDR3, the full variable domain is DTGVSQNPRHKITKRGQNVTFRCDPISEHNRLYWYRQTLGQGPEFLTYFQNEAQLEKSRLLSDRFSAERPKGSFSTLEIQRTEQGDSAMYLCASSLVRENTEAFFGQGTRLTVV.

This clonotype was seen repeatedly, ten times or more. J is TRBJ1-2 and V is TRBV6-1, with D hard to call. V gave up 2 bases and J gave up 6 bases, with 22 bases separating them. This CDR3 comprises 17 residues. Germline CDR1 reads MNHNS; CDR2 reads SASEGT. This CDR3 reads CASSESTLLHRRDGYTF. The CDR3, as DNA: TGTGCCAGCAGTGAATCTACACTTTTACACAGAAGAGATGGCTACACCTTC.

This clonotype has at least ten counts. This rearrangement joins TRBV30 to TRBJ1-5; D ambiguous. Trimming cost V 1 base and J 8 bases, with 12 bases left between them. The length of the CDR3 is 13 residues. In germline, CDR1 is GTSNPN, CDR2 SVGIG (reference sequence). DNA of the CDR3: TGTGCCTGGAGTGGACGGAGCTTAAAGCCCCAGCATTTT. This gives the protein CAWSGRSLKPQHF.

The chain is built from TRBV24-1 and TRBJ2-7; 7 bases line up with TRBD2. The CDR3 totals 13 residues. The germline CDR1 and CDR2 sequences are KGHDR and SFDVKD. The V gene end was trimmed by 8 bases and the J gene end by 6 bases; junction bases not matched to a gene: 9. This chain's CDR3 is CATISQGGIEQYF. DNA for the CDR3: TGTGCCACCATTTCCCAGGGAGGGATCGAGCAGTACTTC.

This clonotype was recorded many times. The chain uses TRBV18 and TRBJ2-1; D remains ambiguous. The CDR3 covers 15 residues. Looked up from germline, CDR1 is KGHSH and CDR2 is LQKENI. V lost 6 bases and J 0 bases, leaving 12 bases between the germline ends. For the CDR3, the DNA is TGTGCCAGCTCCATAGGAGCGAGCTCCTACAATGAGCAGTTCTTC. It encodes CASSIGASSYNEQFF.

J is TRBJ2-7 and V is TRBV6-1, with a tentative D call TRBD1 (6 bases). Trimming stripped 6 bases from V and 3 bases from J, with 18 bases between. Looked up from germline, CDR1 is MNHNS and CDR2 is SASEGT. This CDR3 has 15 amino acids. CDR3 region: CASRTNRDTIYEQYF. The CDR3 DNA sequence: TGTGCCAGCAGAACAAACCGGGACACTATCTACGAGCAGTACTTC.

This clonotype appeared many times. The chain recombines TRBV27 with TRBJ1-2; perhaps TRBD1 as D (6 bases). The CDR3 runs to 13 residues. CDR1 is MNHEY, CDR2 SMNVEV, per germline (reference sequence). Trimming took off 3 bases at V and 4 bases at J, with 9 bases between the two ends. CDR3 in DNA: TGTGCCAGCAGTTTTCAGGGGTTCTATGGCTACACCTTC. This sequence encodes CASSFQGFYGYTF.

The chain carries TRBV30 and TRBJ2-3; 8 positions match TRBD2. The CDR3 covers 12 residues. J was trimmed by 5 bases and V by 2 bases; bases with no gene match: 0. Looked up from germline, CDR1 is GTSNPN and CDR2 is SVGIG (reference sequence). The CDR3 protein is CAWSRGGDTQYF. The CDR3 DNA sequence: TGTGCCTGGAGTCGGGGGGGAGATACGCAGTATTTT.

This clonotype was observed a few times. The rearrangement uses TRBV11-3 and TRBJ2-5; 11 bases line up with TRBD2. Germline CDR1 and CDR2: SGHNT and YENEEA. With V trimmed by 5 bases and J by 5 bases, 4 bases remained unmatched. CDR3 size: 14 residues. Here the CDR3 reads CASSPIAGGETQYF. CDR3 nucleotides: TGTGCCAGCAGCCCGATAGCGGGAGGGGAGACCCAGTACTTC. The variable domain in full, with the rest retrieved from reference TRBV11-3 and TRBJ2-5, is EAGVVQSPRYKIIEKKQPVAFWCNPISGHNTLYWYLQNLGQGPELLIRYENEEAVDDSQLPKDRFSAERLKGVDSTLKIQPAELGDSAVYLCASSPIAGGETQYFGPGTRLLVL.

This clonotype was counted at least ten times. The chain has TRBV28 and TRBJ2-4; D unresolved. CDR3 length: 15 amino acids. With 2 bases removed from V and 1 base from J, the gap between germline ends came to 9 bases. Per the germline V gene, CDR1 is MDHEN and CDR2 is SYDVKM. Written as DNA, the CDR3 is TGTGCCAGCAGTTTAGTTGGTGGGGCCAAAAACATTCAGTACTTC. Residues: CASSLVGGAKNIQYF.

This clonotype was found once. This sequence joins TRBV6-1 and TRBJ1-6; TRBD1 aligns across 9 bases. This CDR3 is built from 17 residues. V was pared by 4 bases and J by 10 bases, with 14 bases of the junction left unmatched. The germline CDR1 and CDR2 sequences are MNHNS and SASEGT. The CDR3 DNA follows: TGTGCCAGCAGTGCTCTCATGGGACAGGGAAGGGGATCACCCCTCCACTTT. The encoded protein is CASSALMGQGRGSPLHF.

This clonotype was found many times. This chain connects TRBV24-1 to TRBJ2-3, with 10 nucleotides matching TRBD1. Germline V gene lookup returns CDR1 KGHDR and CDR2 SFDVKD. V trimming: 3 bases; J trimming: 4 bases; junction bases outside the gene matches: 6. This CDR3 has 16 amino acids. The CDR3 loop is CATSDGRQGAADTQYF. As DNA, the CDR3 is TGTGCCACCAGTGATGGGAGACAGGGGGCTGCAGATACGCAGTATTTT.

This clonotype appeared many times. The chain has TRBV2 and TRBJ2-5; 9 bases fit TRBD2. Germline V lookup: CDR1 SNHLY, CDR2 FYNNEI. There are 14 residues in the CDR3. V gave up 6 bases and J gave up 3 bases; unmatched junction bases: 5. In nucleotides, the CDR3 is TGTGCCAGCAGCCGCATAGCGGGAGAAGAGACCCAGTACTTC. Translated: CASSRIAGEETQYF.

The chain is built from TRBV28 and TRBJ1-6; unclear D gene. CDR3 length equals 14 residues. The V end was cut by 5 bases, the J end by 5 bases, with 10 bases between. Germline V gene sequence: CDR1 MDHEN, CDR2 SYDVKM. DNA for the CDR3: TGTGCCAGCAGTCCCGGACGGAATAATTCACCCCTCCACTTT. Protein: CASSPGRNNSPLHF.

This clonotype was detected ten times or more. The CDR3 loop is CAWRRGNTGELFF. In nucleotides, the CDR3 is TGTGCCTGGAGGCGGGGCAACACCGGGGAGCTGTTTTTT. J is TRBJ2-2 and V is TRBV30; tentatively, D is TRBD2 (6 bases). The CDR3 is made up of 13 amino acids. Trimming removed 3 bases at V and 2 bases at J, with 7 bases between. From germline, CDR1 is GTSNPN and CDR2 SVGIG (reference sequence).

There are many counts of this clonotype. The gene calls are TRBV27 and TRBJ1-6; 7 bases align to TRBD1. The CDR3 contains 16 residues. The junction had 4 bases not matched to a gene; V was cut back by 5 bases and J by 0 bases. Germline CDR1 reads MNHEY; CDR2 reads SMNVEV (reference sequence). CDR3 protein: CASSNTGASYNSPLHF. The DNA for the CDR3 is TGTGCCAGCAGTAACACAGGGGCCTCCTATAATTCACCCCTCCACTTT.

In this sample, this clonotype turned up a few times. J is TRBJ2-3 and V is TRBV5-1, with 10 nucleotides matching TRBD1. This CDR3 has 14 residues. Trimming cost V 4 bases and J 3 bases; bases outside gene matches: 2. Germline V gene sequence: CDR1 SGHRS, CDR2 YFSETQ. The CDR3 spells CASSMGQGTDTQYF. The CDR3 DNA is TGCGCCAGCAGCATGGGACAGGGGACAGATACGCAGTATTTT.

Many counts were recorded for this clonotype. This chain connects TRBV18 to TRBJ2-1; D gene ambiguous. The CDR3 runs 15 residues. Trimming removed 2 bases at V and 6 bases at J, with 14 bases between. Germline-derived CDR1 and CDR2 are KGHSH and LQKENI. Here the CDR3 DNA reads TGTGCCAGCTCACCATCTCTTGAGCAGTCCAATGAGCAGTTCTTC. It encodes CASSPSLEQSNEQFF.

This clonotype was found many times. The gene calls are TRBV28 and TRBJ2-1, with 14 bases aligning to TRBD2. The V and J ends lost 7 bases and 4 bases, in that order; junction bases with no gene match: 15. Looked up from germline, CDR1 is MDHEN and CDR2 is SYDVKM. The CDR3 extends over 19 amino acids. CDR3 amino acids: CASNSRGGRLAGGYNEQFF. The CDR3 nucleotides read TGTGCCAGCAACTCTCGCGGGGGGCGACTAGCGGGAGGGTACAATGAGCAGTTCTTC.

The J gene is TRBJ1-4, the V gene TRBV11-2; TRBD1 is a possible D gene (6 bases). The V and J ends lost 1 base and 8 bases respectively, with 8 bases between them. Germline V CDR1 and CDR2: SGHAT, FQNNGV. The CDR3 covers 13 residues. CDR3 in DNA: TGTGCCAGCAGCTTAGGTGGACAGGAAAAACTGTTTTTT. Translating it yields CASSLGGQEKLFF.

V usage is TRBV24-1 and J usage is TRBJ2-1, with 12 bases identical to TRBD2. J was trimmed by 10 bases and V by 5 bases; bases with no gene match: 11. This CDR3 spans 16 amino acids. In germline, CDR1 is KGHDR, CDR2 SFDVKD. This chain's CDR3 is CATSGSSGRAVGEQFF. CDR3 DNA sequence: TGTGCCACCAGTGGGTCTAGCGGGAGGGCCGTCGGAGAGCAGTTCTTC.

The chain couples TRBV24-1 to TRBJ1-5, with D maybe TRBD1 (5 bases). The germline gives CDR1 KGHDR, CDR2 SFDVKD. Trimming stripped 3 bases from V and 0 bases from J, with 14 bases between. The CDR3 is 17 amino acids. The CDR3 nucleotides are TGTGCCACCAGTGATCCGCTGACAGAATATAGCAATCAGCCCCAGCATTTT. Translating it yields CATSDPLTEYSNQPQHF.

This clonotype was found many times. The V and J genes are TRBV10-3 and TRBJ1-5; 8 nucleotides align to TRBD1. Trimming took 7 bases from V and 5 from J; bases not matched to a gene: 4. The CDR3 has 13 amino acids. Looked up from germline, CDR1 is ENHRY and CDR2 is SYGVKD. The CDR3, as DNA: TGTGCCATCAAACAGGGGGGAGATCAGCCCCAGCATTTT. Translation: CAIKQGGDQPQHF.

The chain carries TRBV6-4 and TRBJ2-2; no reliable D call. This CDR3 has 12 amino acids. Germline CDR1 reads MRHNA; CDR2 reads SNTAGT. V was trimmed by 5 bases and J by 6 bases, leaving 7 bases between them. For the CDR3, the DNA is TGTGCCAGCAGTCAAAAGGCCGGGGAGCTGTTTTTT. Translating gives CASSQKAGELFF.

This chain links TRBV5-6 with TRBJ1-2, with 8 nucleotides matching TRBD1. J was trimmed by 2 bases and V by 4 bases; bases with no gene match: 4. The CDR3 contains 14 residues. Germline-derived CDR1 and CDR2 are SGHDT and YYEEEE. The CDR3 is CASSETGGNYGYTF. Here the CDR3 DNA reads TGTGCCAGCAGCGAAACAGGGGGGAACTATGGCTACACCTTC.